This T cell receptor (beta chain) is from a study of cytomegalovirus exposure and HLA in healthy donors. V lost 7 bases to trimming and J lost 5 bases, with 9 bases between them. The CDR3 has 11 amino acids. Germline V gives CDR1 DFQATT, CDR2 SNEGSKA (reference sequence). The method was immunoSEQ multiplex PCR; TCRdb's version includes in-frame clones alone and lacks a portion of them. The repertoire includes 150,000 to 200,000 clones, 85% of them detected once, and approximately 15% sits in the top ten. The chain carries TRBV20-1 and TRBJ1-3; D is unresolved. This receptor was identified in a man in his late teens or twenties in good health and CMV-seropositive. Sequences were obtained from PBMCs. The CDR3 protein is CSVRLRNTIYF. DNA for the CDR3: TGCAGTGTCAGGCTTCGAAACACCATATATTTT.